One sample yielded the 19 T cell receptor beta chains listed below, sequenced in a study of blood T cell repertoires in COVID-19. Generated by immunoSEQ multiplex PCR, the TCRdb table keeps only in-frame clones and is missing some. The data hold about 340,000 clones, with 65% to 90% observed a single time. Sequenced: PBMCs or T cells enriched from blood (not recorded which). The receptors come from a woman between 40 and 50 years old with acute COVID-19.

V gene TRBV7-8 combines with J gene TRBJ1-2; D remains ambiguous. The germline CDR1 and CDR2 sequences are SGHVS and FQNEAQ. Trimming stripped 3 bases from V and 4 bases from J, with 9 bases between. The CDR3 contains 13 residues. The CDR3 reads CASSLAGSYGYTF. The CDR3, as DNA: TGTGCCAGCAGCTTGGCAGGAAGCTATGGCTACACCTTC.

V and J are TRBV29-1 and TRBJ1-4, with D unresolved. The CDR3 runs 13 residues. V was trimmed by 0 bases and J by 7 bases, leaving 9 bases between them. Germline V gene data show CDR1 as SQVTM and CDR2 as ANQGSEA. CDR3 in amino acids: CSVEDLRSEKLFF. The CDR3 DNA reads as TGCAGCGTTGAAGATTTAAGGAGTGAAAAACTGTTTTTT.

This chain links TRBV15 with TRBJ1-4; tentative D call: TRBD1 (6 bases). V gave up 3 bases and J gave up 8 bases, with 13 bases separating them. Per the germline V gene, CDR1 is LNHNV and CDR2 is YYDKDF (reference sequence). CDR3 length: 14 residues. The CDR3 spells CATSSRQGREKLFF. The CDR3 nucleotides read TGTGCCACCAGCAGTAGGCAGGGGCGAGAAAAACTGTTTTTT.

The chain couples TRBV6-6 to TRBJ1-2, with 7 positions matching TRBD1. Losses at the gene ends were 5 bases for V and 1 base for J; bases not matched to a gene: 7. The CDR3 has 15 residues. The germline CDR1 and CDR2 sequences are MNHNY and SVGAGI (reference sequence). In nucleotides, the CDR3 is TGTGCCAGCAGTGACAGGGCATCGAGTAACTATGGCTACACCTTC. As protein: CASSDRASSNYGYTF.

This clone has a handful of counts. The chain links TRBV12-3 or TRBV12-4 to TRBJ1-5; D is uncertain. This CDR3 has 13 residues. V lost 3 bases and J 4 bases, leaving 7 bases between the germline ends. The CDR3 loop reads CASSFAENQPQHF. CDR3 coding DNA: TGTGCCAGCAGTTTCGCTGAGAATCAGCCCCAGCATTTT.

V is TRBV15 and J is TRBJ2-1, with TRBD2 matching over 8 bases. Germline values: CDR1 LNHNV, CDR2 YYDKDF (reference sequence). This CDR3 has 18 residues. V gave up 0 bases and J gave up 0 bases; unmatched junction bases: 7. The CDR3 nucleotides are TGTGCCACCAGCAGAGATCTTCGCGGGGGGAGCTCCTACAATGAGCAGTTCTTC. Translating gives CATSRDLRGGSSYNEQFF.

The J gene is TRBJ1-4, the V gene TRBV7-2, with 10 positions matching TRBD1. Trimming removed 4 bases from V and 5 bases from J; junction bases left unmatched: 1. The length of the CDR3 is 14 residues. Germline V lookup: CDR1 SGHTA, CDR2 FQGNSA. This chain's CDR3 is CASSSGQGNEKLFF. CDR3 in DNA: TGTGCCAGCAGCTCGGGACAGGGGAATGAAAAACTGTTTTTT.

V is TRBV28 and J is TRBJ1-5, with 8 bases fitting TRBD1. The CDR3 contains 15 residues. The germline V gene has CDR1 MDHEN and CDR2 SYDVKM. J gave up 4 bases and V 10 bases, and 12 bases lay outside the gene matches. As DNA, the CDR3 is TGTGCCACCTCGAGGTCAGGGGGCCGGAATCAGCCCCAGCATTTT. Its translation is CATSRSGGRNQPQHF.

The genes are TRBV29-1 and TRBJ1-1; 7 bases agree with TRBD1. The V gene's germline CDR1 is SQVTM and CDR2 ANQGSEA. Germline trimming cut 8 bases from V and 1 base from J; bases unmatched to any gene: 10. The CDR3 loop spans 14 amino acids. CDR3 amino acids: CSFDHRGGNTEAFF. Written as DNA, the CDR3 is TGCAGCTTCGACCACAGGGGCGGGAACACTGAAGCTTTCTTT.

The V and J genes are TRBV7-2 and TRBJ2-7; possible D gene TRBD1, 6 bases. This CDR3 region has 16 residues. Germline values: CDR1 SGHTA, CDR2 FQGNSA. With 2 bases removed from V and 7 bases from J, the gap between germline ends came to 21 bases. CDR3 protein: CASSLSQGQQGREQYF. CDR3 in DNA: TGTGCCAGCAGCTTATCGCAGGGGCAGCAGGGTCGGGAGCAGTACTTC.

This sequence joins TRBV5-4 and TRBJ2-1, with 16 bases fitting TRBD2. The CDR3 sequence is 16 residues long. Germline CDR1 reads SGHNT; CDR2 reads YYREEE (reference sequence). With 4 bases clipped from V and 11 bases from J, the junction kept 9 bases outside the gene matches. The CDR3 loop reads CASSRAGTSGGGQQFF. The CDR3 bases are TGTGCCAGCAGCCGTGCCGGGACTAGCGGGGGGGGACAGCAGTTCTTC.

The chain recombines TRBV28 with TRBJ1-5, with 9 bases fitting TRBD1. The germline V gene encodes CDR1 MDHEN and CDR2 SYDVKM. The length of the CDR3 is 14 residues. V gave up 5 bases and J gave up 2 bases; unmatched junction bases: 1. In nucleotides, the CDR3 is TGTGCCAGCAGTAGGGACAGGGGCAATCAGCCCCAGCATTTT. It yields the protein CASSRDRGNQPQHF.

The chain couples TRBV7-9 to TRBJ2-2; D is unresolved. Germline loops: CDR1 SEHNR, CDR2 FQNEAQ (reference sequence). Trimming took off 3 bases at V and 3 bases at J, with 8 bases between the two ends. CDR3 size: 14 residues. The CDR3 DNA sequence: TGTGCCAGCAGCTTCGGAGAGGACACCGGGGAGCTGTTTTTT. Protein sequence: CASSFGEDTGELFF.

The CDR3 region is CASSLGGRGPGGYTF. In DNA, the CDR3 is TGCGCCAGCAGCTTGGGAGGCAGGGGGCCTGGTGGCTACACCTTC. The chain uses TRBV5-1 and TRBJ1-2, with 8 positions matching TRBD1. This CDR3 is 15 amino acids long. Germline V gives CDR1 SGHRS, CDR2 YFSETQ. V shed 0 bases, J shed 7 bases, and the junction held 8 bases outside the gene matches.

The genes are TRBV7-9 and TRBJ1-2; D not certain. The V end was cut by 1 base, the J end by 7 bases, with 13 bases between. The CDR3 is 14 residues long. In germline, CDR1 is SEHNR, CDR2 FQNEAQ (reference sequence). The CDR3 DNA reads TGTGCCAGCAGCTTAGGAGACACCTTGGCTGGCTACACCTTC. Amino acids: CASSLGDTLAGYTF.

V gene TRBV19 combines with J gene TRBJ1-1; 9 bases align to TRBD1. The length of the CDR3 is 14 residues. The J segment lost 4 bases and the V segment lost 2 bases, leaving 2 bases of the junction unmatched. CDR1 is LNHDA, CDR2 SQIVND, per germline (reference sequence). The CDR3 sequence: CASSITGQGTEAFF. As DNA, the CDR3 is TGTGCCAGTAGTATAACGGGACAGGGCACTGAAGCTTTCTTT.

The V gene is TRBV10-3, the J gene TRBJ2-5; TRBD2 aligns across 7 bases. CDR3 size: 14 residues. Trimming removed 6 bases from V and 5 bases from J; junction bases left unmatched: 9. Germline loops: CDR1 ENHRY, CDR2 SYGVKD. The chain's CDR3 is CAISMSRESETQYF. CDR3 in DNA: TGTGCCATCAGCATGTCGCGGGAGTCGGAGACCCAGTACTTC.

The CDR3 loop is CASSQVVLAGAHEQYF. The CDR3 nucleotides read TGTGCCAGCAGCCAAGTAGTCTTAGCGGGGGCCCACGAGCAGTACTTC. The chain couples TRBV14 to TRBJ2-7; 9 positions agree with TRBD2. V shed 1 base and J 5 bases; nucleotides not matched to a gene: 9. CDR3 size: 16 residues. Per germline, CDR1 SGHDN and CDR2 FVKESK.

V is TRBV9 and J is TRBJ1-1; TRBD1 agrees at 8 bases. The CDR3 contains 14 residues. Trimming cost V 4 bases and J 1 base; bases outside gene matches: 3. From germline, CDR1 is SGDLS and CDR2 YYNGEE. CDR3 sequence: CASSQGASNTEAFF. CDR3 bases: TGTGCCAGCAGCCAGGGGGCTTCGAACACTGAAGCTTTCTTT.